The rows below give T cell receptor beta chains drawn from one sample of a study of blood T cells in healthy people across ages. One entry per CDR3 protein, called by TCRdb with MiXCR from the 5' RACE reads. The data show over 1,500,000 distinct CDR3 sequences, around 48% seen once. The sample consisted of blood. The receptors derive from a middle-aged woman in good health. Each CDR3 is given with its conserved first and last residue. D genes are given only for firm matches. Expanded clones are given a class, and other clones once, few, many or no size at all.

clone_size | j_call | d_call | v_call | cdr3_aa | cdr3_nt
- | TRBJ1-5 | TRBD1 | TRBV4-2 | CASSQVHPTGVNQPQHF | TGTGCCAGCAGCCAAGTGCATCCGACAGGGGTCAATCAGCCCCAGCATTTT
- | TRBJ2-7 | TRBD1 | TRBV6-1 | CASRFGTVESYEQYF | TGTGCCAGCAGATTTGGGACAGTCGAATCCTACGAGCAGTACTTC
many | TRBJ2-1 | TRBD2 | TRBV6-2/TRBV6-3 | CASSSPSGGAYNEQFF | TGTGCCAGCAGCTCACCTAGCGGGGGGGCCTACAATGAGCAGTTCTTC
few | TRBJ2-7 | - | TRBV7-8 | CASRLDSPGGEQYF | TGTGCCAGCAGATTGGACAGCCCCGGAGGCGAGCAGTACTTC
- | TRBJ2-3 | - | TRBV20-1 | CSASPGGADTQYF | TGCAGTGCTAGTCCCGGGGGCGCCGATACGCAGTATTTT
- | TRBJ1-1 | TRBD1 | TRBV7-3 | CASSLDGDRDTEAFF | TGTGCCAGCAGCTTAGATGGCGACAGGGACACTGAAGCTTTCTTT
- | TRBJ2-1 | - | TRBV4-1 | CASRLGTEQFF | TGCGCCAGCAGACTAGGGACAGAGCAGTTCTTC
- | TRBJ2-1 | TRBD2 | TRBV27 | CASKQGLAGLTNEQFF | TGTGCCAGCAAACAAGGACTAGCGGGGTTAACCAATGAGCAGTTTTTC
once | TRBJ2-5 | - | TRBV6-5 | CASSPSRSQTQYF | TGTGCCAGCAGTCCCTCCAGGTCGCAGACCCAGTACTTC
once | TRBJ2-1 | TRBD2 | TRBV7-9 | CASSPRGGRDEQFF | TGTGCCAGCAGCCCCCGGGGGGGGAGGGATGAGCAGTTCTTC
- | TRBJ2-3 | - | TRBV4-1 | CASSQIGDSTDTQYF | TGCGCCAGCAGCCAGATAGGGGATAGCACAGATACGCAGTATTTT
- | TRBJ2-5 | - | TRBV3-1 | CASSQDVTGETQYF | TGTGCCAGCAGCCAAGATGTGACTGGGGAGACCCAGTACTTC
few | TRBJ2-5 | TRBD1 | TRBV5-1 | CASSLATGVKTQYF | TGCGCCAGCAGCTTGGCTACAGGGGTGAAGACCCAGTACTTC
- | TRBJ2-7 | TRBD1 | TRBV7-2 | CASSPRQGQGYEQYF | TGTGCCAGCAGCCCAAGACAGGGTCAGGGCTACGAGCAGTACTTC
- | TRBJ2-5 | TRBD2 | TRBV7-8 | CASRSAGGYNEQYF | TGTGCCAGCAGATCAGCGGGGGGGTACAATGAGCAGTACTTC
- | TRBJ2-3 | - | TRBV6-5 | CASRHRGQQADTQYF | TGTGCCAGCAGACACCGAGGACAGCAGGCGGATACGCAGTATTTT
- | TRBJ2-5 | TRBD2 | TRBV28 | CASSSLRLAGGRETQYF | TGTGCCAGCAGTTCCCTAAGACTAGCGGGGGGGCGAGAGACCCAGTACTTC
- | TRBJ2-1 | TRBD2 | TRBV28 | CASDGTRGGNSYNEQFF | TGTGCCAGCGATGGTACCCGGGGGGGGAACTCCTACAATGAGCAGTTCTTC
few | TRBJ2-7 | - | TRBV28 | CASLGQPYEQYF | TGTGCCAGCCTAGGACAGCCCTACGAGCAGTACTTC
many | TRBJ2-5 | - | TRBV18 | CASSPNQETQYF | TGTGCCAGCAGCCCAAACCAAGAGACCCAGTACTTC
- | TRBJ2-3 | - | TRBV27 | CASSLSRTGTDTQYF | TGTGCCAGCAGTTTATCTCGAACCGGCACAGATACGCAGTATTTT
few | TRBJ2-7 | TRBD2 | TRBV11-1 | CASSILSGGAGEQYF | TGTGCCAGCAGCATCCTCAGCGGGGGGGCCGGTGAGCAGTACTTC